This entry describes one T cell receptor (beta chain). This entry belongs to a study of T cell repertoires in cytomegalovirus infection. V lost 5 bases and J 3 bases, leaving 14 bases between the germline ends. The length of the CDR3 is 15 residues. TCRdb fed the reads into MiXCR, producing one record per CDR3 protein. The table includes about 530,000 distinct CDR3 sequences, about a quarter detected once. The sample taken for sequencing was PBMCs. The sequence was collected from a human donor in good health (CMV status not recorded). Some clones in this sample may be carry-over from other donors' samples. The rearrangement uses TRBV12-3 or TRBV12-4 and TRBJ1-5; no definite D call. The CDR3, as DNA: TGTGCCAGCAGTCCCGACGGGAAGCACAATCAGCCCCAGCATTTT. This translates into CASSPDGKHNQPQHF.